This entry describes one T cell receptor (beta chain). Its antigen is unknown. These data belong to a study of T cell responses to AZD1222 COVID-19 vaccine. Across the study: Pooling covered second doses at about 4 or about 12 weeks.

Sequenced by immunoSEQ multiplex PCR; TCRdb stores in-frame clones only, minus some. The sample shows 95,000 to 150,000 clones, 80% to 90% of them seen only once. There are 18 residues in the CDR3. V lost 1 base, J lost 0 bases, and 5 bases stayed unmatched. Germline V gives CDR1 MGHRA, CDR2 YSYEKL. Findings and limits, study-wide: Mapped onto spike, vaccine-associated CD4 TCRs spanned it and were dominant at 160-218 and 743-854. Most donors were white British and more were female, and clonal diversity was possibly underestimated. Nearly half of spike-specific TCRs reportedly go after variant regions that carry no mutations.

This receptor was taken from an adult in good health. The V and J genes are TRBV4-1 and TRBJ2-7; 14 bases match TRBD2. Material: peripheral blood, obtained on day 0 of AZD1222 vaccination. In DNA form, the CDR3 reads TGCGCCAGCAGCCAAGCGGGACTAGCGGGGGCCATCTCCTACGAGCAGTACTTC. This sequence encodes CASSQAGLAGAISYEQYF.